The source of this T cell receptor (beta chain) is a study of control samples from healthy donors and cancer patients. Profiling relied on immunoSEQ multiplex PCR, and the TCRdb table lists in-frame clones only, not all of them. Among more than 140,000 clones listed, approximately 94% were seen once. Trimming took off 1 base at V and 2 bases at J, with 15 bases between the two ends. The germline gives CDR1 LGHDT, CDR2 YNNKEL (reference sequence). This CDR3 has 16 amino acids. The TCR was taken from a man aged 40-49 years in good health. Sequencing was carried out using blood. The chain carries TRBV3-1 (or the pseudogene TRBV3-2) and TRBJ2-7; D may be TRBD1 or TRBD2 (6 bases each). The CDR3 loop is CASSQGLGGGPYEQYF. The CDR3 DNA reads as TGTGCCAGCAGCCAAGGATTAGGTGGGGGGCCCTACGAGCAGTACTTC.